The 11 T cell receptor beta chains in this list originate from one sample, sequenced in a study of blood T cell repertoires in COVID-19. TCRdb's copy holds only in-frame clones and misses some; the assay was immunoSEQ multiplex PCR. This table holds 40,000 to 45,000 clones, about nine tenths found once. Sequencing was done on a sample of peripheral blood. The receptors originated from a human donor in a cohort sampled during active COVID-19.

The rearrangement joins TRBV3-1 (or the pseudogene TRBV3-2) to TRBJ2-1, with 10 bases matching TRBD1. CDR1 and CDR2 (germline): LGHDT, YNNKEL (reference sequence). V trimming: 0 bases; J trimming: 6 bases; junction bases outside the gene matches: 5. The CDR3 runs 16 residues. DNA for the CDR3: TGTGCCAGCAGCCAAGAAGAGGGACAGGGGACCAATGAGCAGTTCTTC. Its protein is CASSQEEGQGTNEQFF.

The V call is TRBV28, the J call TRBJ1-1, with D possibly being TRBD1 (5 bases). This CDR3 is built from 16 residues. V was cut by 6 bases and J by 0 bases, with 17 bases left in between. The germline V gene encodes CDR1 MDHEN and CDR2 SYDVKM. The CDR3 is CASSPVPGFMNTEAFF. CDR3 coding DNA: TGTGCCAGCAGCCCTGTCCCAGGGTTCATGAACACTGAAGCTTTCTTT.

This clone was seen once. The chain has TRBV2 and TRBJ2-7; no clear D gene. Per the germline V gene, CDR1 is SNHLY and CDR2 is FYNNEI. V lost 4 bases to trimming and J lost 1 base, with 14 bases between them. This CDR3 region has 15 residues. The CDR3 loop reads CASSGPGYDSYEQYF. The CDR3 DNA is TGTGCCAGCAGTGGCCCCGGGTATGATTCCTACGAGCAGTACTTC.

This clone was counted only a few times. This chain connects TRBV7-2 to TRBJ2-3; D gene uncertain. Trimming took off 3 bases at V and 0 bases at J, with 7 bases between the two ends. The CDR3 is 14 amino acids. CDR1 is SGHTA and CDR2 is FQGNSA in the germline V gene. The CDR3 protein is CASSFSFSTDTQYF. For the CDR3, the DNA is TGTGCCAGCAGCTTCTCCTTTAGCACAGATACGCAGTATTTT.

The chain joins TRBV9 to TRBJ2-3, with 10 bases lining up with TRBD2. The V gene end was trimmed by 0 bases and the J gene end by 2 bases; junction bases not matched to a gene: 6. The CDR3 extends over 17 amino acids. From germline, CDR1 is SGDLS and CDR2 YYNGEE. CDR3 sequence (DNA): TGTGCCAGCAGCGTAGCATCAGCGGGGGGGTACACAGATACGCAGTATTTT. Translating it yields CASSVASAGGYTDTQYF.

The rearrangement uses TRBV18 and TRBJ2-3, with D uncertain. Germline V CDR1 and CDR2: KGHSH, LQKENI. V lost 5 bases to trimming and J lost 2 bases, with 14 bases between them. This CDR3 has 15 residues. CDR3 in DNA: TGTGCCAGCTCATCGAGAGGCGCAGTCACAGATACGCAGTATTTT. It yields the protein CASSSRGAVTDTQYF.

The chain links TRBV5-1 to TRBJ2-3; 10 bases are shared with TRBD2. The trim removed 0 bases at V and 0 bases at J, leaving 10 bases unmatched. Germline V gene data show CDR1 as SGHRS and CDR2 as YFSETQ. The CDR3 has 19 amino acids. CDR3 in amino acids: CASSLGWLAGVTSTDTQYF. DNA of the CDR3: TGCGCCAGCAGCTTGGGGTGGCTAGCGGGAGTCACTAGCACAGATACGCAGTATTTT.

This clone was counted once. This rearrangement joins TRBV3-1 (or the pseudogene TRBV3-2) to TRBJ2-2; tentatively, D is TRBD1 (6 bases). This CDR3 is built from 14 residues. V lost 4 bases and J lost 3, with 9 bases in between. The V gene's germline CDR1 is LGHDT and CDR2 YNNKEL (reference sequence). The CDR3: CASSPTGYTGELFF. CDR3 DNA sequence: TGTGCCAGCAGCCCGACAGGATACACCGGGGAGCTGTTTTTT.

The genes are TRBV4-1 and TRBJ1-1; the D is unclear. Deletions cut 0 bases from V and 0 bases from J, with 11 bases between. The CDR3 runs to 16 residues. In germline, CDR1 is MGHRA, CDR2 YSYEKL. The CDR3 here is CASSQEVARMNTEAFF. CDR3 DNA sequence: TGCGCCAGCAGCCAAGAAGTGGCCAGGATGAACACTGAAGCTTTCTTT.

The CDR3 sequence: CAISGTGQESSPLHF. CDR3 bases: TGTGCCATCAGTGGAACGGGACAGGAGAGCTCACCCCTCCACTTT. V and J are TRBV10-3 and TRBJ1-6, with 8 bases fitting TRBD1. Germline V CDR1 and CDR2: ENHRY, SYGVKD. This CDR3 contains 15 residues. V was pared by 4 bases and J by 10 bases, with 9 bases of the junction left unmatched.

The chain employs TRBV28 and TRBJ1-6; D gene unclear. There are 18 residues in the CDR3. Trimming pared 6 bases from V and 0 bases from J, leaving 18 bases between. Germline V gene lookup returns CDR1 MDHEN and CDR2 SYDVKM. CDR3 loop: CASRFDASRSSYNSPLHF. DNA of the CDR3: TGTGCCAGCAGGTTCGACGCGAGCCGGAGCTCCTATAATTCACCCCTCCACTTT.